These 11 T cell receptor beta chains came from one sample sequenced in a study of regulatory T cells in long-lasting Graves disease (dated by TCRdb to about 2021). Library construction relied on multiplex PCR. The sequencer was an Illumina HiSeq 4000. To build TCR beta libraries, CDR3 regions were amplified by Arm-PCR using iRepertoire HTBI primers. TCRdb reworked the public reads: Q25 trimming with fastp, MiXCR clone assembly, productive beta chains retained. Entries that share a CDR3 protein sequence are merged under the most common genes and DNA. Across this sample there are 350,000 to 450,000 distinct CDR3 sequences, with 10% to 15% seen only once. The ten largest clones add up to approximately 20% of the sample. Interpreted using the paper, the time point label stands for: newly diagnosed GD, antithyroid drugs for less than 3 months. RNA was extracted from PBMCs in TRIzol for both TCR sequencing and RNA sequencing.

These same records also appear under a second study, on T cells in Graves' hyperthyroidism and ophthalmopathy.

The specimen was peripheral blood mononuclear cells (PBMCs), collected at new diagnosis, from a patient treated with antithyroid drugs. The origin of the receptors is a woman between 18 and 29 years old with Graves disease. Donor details come from another sample of the same person, matched by shared clones.

This chain joins TRBV6-2 or TRBV6-3 and TRBJ2-5; the D gene is possibly TRBD2 (6 bases). The CDR3 is made up of 17 amino acids. The V gene lost 2 bases and the J gene lost 4 bases, with 20 bases spanning the gap. Per germline, CDR1 MNHEY and CDR2 SVGEGT. The CDR3 nucleotides are TGTGCCAGCAGTTACCGCGGGACCCCCCTGTATGGAGAGACCCAGTACTTC. Amino acid sequence: CASSYRGTPLYGETQYF.

This clonotype was seen only a few times. The gene calls are TRBV20-1 and TRBJ2-1; 8 nucleotides line up with TRBD2. J lost 9 bases, V lost 1 base, and 17 bases had no gene match. The CDR3 runs to 17 residues. The germline V gene encodes CDR1 DFQATT and CDR2 SNEGSKA (reference sequence). The CDR3 sequence: CSARGNERESRISEQFF. The CDR3 coding sequence is TGCAGTGCTAGAGGTAACGAGCGGGAGAGCCGGATTAGTGAGCAGTTCTTC.

This chain connects TRBV19 to TRBJ1-1, with D tentatively TRBD1 (5 bases). Germline lookup yields CDR1 LNHDA and CDR2 SQIVND (reference sequence). This CDR3 contains 16 residues. Deletions cut 6 bases from V and 1 base from J, with 18 bases between. The CDR3 DNA is TGTGCCAGTAGGGAGCTTGAGGGACGGAGGAACACTGAAGCTTTCTTT. It encodes CASRELEGRRNTEAFF.

The table lists this clonotype with many counts. The chain links TRBV7-2 to TRBJ2-1, with D uncertain. The germline V gene encodes CDR1 SGHTA and CDR2 FQGNSA. V was clipped by 5 bases and J by 7 bases, with 9 bases between them. The CDR3 loop spans 12 amino acids. The CDR3 bases are TGTGCCAGCAGCAAATTTGCTAATGAGCAGTTCTTC. As protein: CASSKFANEQFF.

This chain uses TRBV5-1 with TRBJ2-5; 9 positions match TRBD2. The V segment lost 4 bases and the J segment 2 bases; nucleotides outside the gene matches: 18. The CDR3 sequence is 19 residues long. Germline lookup yields CDR1 SGHRS and CDR2 YFSETQ. Written as DNA, the CDR3 is TGCGCCAGCAGCAATAGGCGGGGGGGCCGAGCGGCAAAACAAGAGACCCAGTACTTC. Encoded protein: CASSNRRGGRAAKQETQYF.

This clonotype was observed at least ten times. The gene calls are TRBV24-1 and TRBJ2-1; D is uncertain. Between the trimmed V and J ends, which lost 2 bases and 5 bases, there was a span of 6 bases. Germline V gene data show CDR1 as KGHDR and CDR2 as SFDVKD. The CDR3 is 13 amino acids. The CDR3 sequence: CATSDSDHNEQFF. CDR3 coding DNA: TGTGCCACCAGTGATTCGGATCACAATGAGCAGTTCTTC.

The rearrangement joins TRBV20-1 to TRBJ2-1; D gene ambiguous. Looked up from germline, CDR1 is DFQATT and CDR2 is SNEGSKA (reference sequence). Trimming cost V 6 bases and J 13 bases, with 25 bases left between them. The CDR3 is 14 amino acids. For the CDR3, the DNA is TGCAGTGCCCTTTTAGGTGACCCGTCAGCTCCTCAGTTCTTC. The encoded protein is CSALLGDPSAPQFF.

This clonotype was detected only a few times. The chain recombines TRBV28 with TRBJ2-5, with D possibly matching TRBD2 (5 bases). Germline CDR1 MDHEN, CDR2 SYDVKM. The CDR3 covers 17 residues. V lost 8 bases and J 2 bases, leaving 24 bases between the germline ends. The CDR3, as DNA: TGTGCCAGCCCACGATGGGGAGCACACTGGGAACAAGAGACCCAGTACTTC. Amino acid sequence: CASPRWGAHWEQETQYF.

In its sample, this clonotype was seen many times. The chain carries TRBV12-3 or TRBV12-4 and TRBJ1-1; tentatively, D is TRBD1 (6 bases). V was shortened by 6 bases and J by 2 bases, with 13 bases between the two germline ends. The CDR3 extends over 14 amino acids. CDR3 in DNA: TGTGCCAGCAGCCGTGGACAGTTTAACACTGAAGCTTTCTTT. It is translated as CASSRGQFNTEAFF.

A word on this clonotype: A much larger clone lies one base from this, so it may be a read error. This chain joins TRBV7-9 and TRBJ1-1; D is perhaps TRBD1 (5 bases). The V and J ends lost 8 bases and 7 bases respectively, with 14 bases between them. CDR1 is SEHNR and CDR2 is FQNEAQ in the germline V gene (reference sequence). This CDR3 has 12 amino acids. CDR3 nucleotides: TGTGCCAGCGGGGTCGGGGGAGGTGAAGCTTTCTTT. Translation: CASGVGGGEAFF.

V gene TRBV4-3 combines with J gene TRBJ2-6; weak D call: TRBD1 (5 bases). Germline CDR1 is LGHNA and CDR2 is YSLEER. The CDR3 loop spans 16 amino acids. V was cut by 1 base and J by 2 bases, with 9 bases left in between. CDR3 amino acids: CASSQVTGTGANVLTF. The DNA of the CDR3 is TGCGCCAGCAGCCAAGTAACAGGCACTGGGGCCAACGTCCTGACTTTC.